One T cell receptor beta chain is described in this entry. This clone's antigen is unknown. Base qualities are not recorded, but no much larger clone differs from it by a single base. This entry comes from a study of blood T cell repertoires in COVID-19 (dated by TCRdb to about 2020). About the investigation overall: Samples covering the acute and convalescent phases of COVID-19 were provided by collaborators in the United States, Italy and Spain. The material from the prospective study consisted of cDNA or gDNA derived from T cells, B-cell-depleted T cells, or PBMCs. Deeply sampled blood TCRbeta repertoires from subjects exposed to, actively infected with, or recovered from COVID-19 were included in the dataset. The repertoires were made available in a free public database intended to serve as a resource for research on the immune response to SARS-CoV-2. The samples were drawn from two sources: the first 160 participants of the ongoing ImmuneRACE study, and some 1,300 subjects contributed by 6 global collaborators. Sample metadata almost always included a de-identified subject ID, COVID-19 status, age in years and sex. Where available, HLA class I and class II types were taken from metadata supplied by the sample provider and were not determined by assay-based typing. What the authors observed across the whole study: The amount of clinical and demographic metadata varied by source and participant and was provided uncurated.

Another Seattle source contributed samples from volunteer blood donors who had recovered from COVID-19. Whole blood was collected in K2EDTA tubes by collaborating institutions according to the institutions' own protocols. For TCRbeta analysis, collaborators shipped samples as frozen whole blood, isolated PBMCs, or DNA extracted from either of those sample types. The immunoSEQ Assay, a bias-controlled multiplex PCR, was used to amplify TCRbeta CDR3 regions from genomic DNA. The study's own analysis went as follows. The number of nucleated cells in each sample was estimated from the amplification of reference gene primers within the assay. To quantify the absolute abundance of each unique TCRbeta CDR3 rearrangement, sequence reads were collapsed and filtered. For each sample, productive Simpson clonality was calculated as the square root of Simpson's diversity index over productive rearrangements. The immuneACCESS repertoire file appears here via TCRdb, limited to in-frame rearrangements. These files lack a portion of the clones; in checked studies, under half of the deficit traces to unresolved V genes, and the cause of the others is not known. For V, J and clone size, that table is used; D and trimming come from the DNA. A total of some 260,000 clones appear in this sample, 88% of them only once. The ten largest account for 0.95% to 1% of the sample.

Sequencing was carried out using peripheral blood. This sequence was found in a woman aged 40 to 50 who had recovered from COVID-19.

The bases are TGTGCCAGCAGCTTGTTTGGTAGCGGGATCACAGATACGCAGTATTTT. The translation is CASSLFGSGITDTQYF. The chain employs TRBV5-6 and TRBJ2-3, with TRBD2 identical over 8 junction bases. CDR1 and CDR2 were assigned from the germline V gene as SGHDT and YYEEEE. From the cysteine through the phenylalanine, the CDR3 covers 16 amino acids. Just CDR3 DNA is preserved here, 48 bases in frame from base 1. For this chain, trimming is 1 base at the V end and 2 bases at the J end, and the number of junction bases without a gene match is 6. The full variable domain, with segments outside the CDR3 supplied by the reference TRBV5-6 and TRBJ2-3 proteins, appears as DAGVTQSPTHLIKTRGQQVTLRCSPKSGHDTVSWYQQALGQGPQFIFQYYEEEERQRGNFPDRFSGHQFPNYSSELNVNALLLGDSALYLCASSLFGSGITDTQYFGPGTRLTVL.